The 13 T cell receptor beta chains below come from one sample, sequenced in a study of cytomegalovirus exposure and HLA in healthy donors. Amplification used 60 Vbeta primers and 13 Jbeta primers. Clones were read by immunoSEQ multiplex PCR, and TCRdb kept only the in-frame ones, dropping some. The sample contains around 110,000 clones, roughly 69% of which appear only once. Sequenced material: PBMCs. The source of these receptors is a woman in her twenties or thirties in good health and CMV-seronegative.

The rearrangement joins TRBV20-1 to TRBJ2-7; D might be TRBD1 (6 bases). The V end was cut by 5 bases, the J end by 5 bases, with 10 bases between. In germline, CDR1 is DFQATT, CDR2 SNEGSKA (reference sequence). The CDR3 runs 11 residues. CDR3 protein: CSACRTDEQYF. In DNA, the CDR3 is TGCAGTGCTTGTAGGACAGACGAGCAGTACTTC.

V gene TRBV11-2 combines with J gene TRBJ2-1; maybe TRBD2 (6 bases). The CDR3 contains 15 residues. CDR1 and CDR2 from the germline V gene are SGHAT and FQNNGV. V lost 2 bases, J lost 6 bases, and 14 bases lay in between. CDR3 DNA sequence: TGTGCCAGCAGCTTATACGGGAGTGGAGTCAATGAGCAGTTCTTC. The encoded protein is CASSLYGSGVNEQFF.

The chain employs TRBV6-1 and TRBJ2-7; 10 bases align to TRBD1. CDR1 MNHNS and CDR2 SASEGT come from the germline V gene. Trimming at V came to 3 bases and at J to 3 bases, leaving 5 bases not matched to a gene. CDR3 length equals 15 residues. CDR3 sequence: CASSEMGQGIYEQYF. Here the CDR3 DNA reads TGTGCCAGCAGTGAGATGGGACAGGGGATCTACGAGCAGTACTTC.

The chain has TRBV15 and TRBJ2-1; unclear D gene. Germline CDR1 is LNHNV and CDR2 is YYDKDF (reference sequence). This CDR3 comprises 14 residues. V lost 5 bases, J lost 3 bases, and 11 bases lay in between. CDR3 amino acids: CATSHEEFYNEQFF. CDR3 DNA: TGTGCCACCAGCCACGAGGAGTTCTACAATGAGCAGTTCTTC. The complete variable domain, with remaining parts taken from reference TRBV15 and TRBJ2-1, reads DAMVIQNPRYQVTQFGKPVTLSCSQTLNHNVMYWYQQKSSQAPKLLFHYYDKDFNNEADTPDNFQSRRPNTSFCFLDIRSPGLGDTAMYLCATSHEEFYNEQFFGPGTRLTVL.

The V gene is TRBV9, the J gene TRBJ2-2; 11 bases line up with TRBD2. The germline V gene has CDR1 SGDLS and CDR2 YYNGEE. Losses at the gene ends were 5 bases for V and 8 bases for J; bases not matched to a gene: 11. The CDR3 consists of 16 residues. DNA for the CDR3: TGTGCCAGCAGTGACTCCACTAGCGGGAGCGTTGGGGAGCTGTTTTTT. This gives the protein CASSDSTSGSVGELFF.

A few counts support this clone. V is TRBV13 and J is TRBJ2-7; 7 nucleotides line up with TRBD1. The CDR3 has 13 amino acids. V dropped 6 bases and J dropped 5; count of bases not matched to a gene: 7. Germline CDR1 PRHDT, CDR2 FYEKMQ (reference sequence). CDR3 nucleotides: TGTGCCAGCAGTTGGACAGGCCTCCACGAGCAGTACTTC. Translation: CASSWTGLHEQYF.

The chain uses TRBV28 and TRBJ2-1; 10 bases map to TRBD2. V shed 5 bases, J shed 1 base, and the junction held 8 bases outside the gene matches. From germline, CDR1 is MDHEN and CDR2 SYDVKM. The CDR3 loop spans 17 amino acids. In nucleotides, the CDR3 is TGTGCCAGCAGTCGCCTCTTAGCGGGAGGTTCCTACAATGAGCAGTTCTTC. Translated, it gives CASSRLLAGGSYNEQFF. Looking up the rest from reference TRBV28 and TRBJ2-1 gives the full variable domain: DVKVTQSSRYLVKRTGEKVFLECVQDMDHENMFWYRQDPGLGLRLIYFSYDVKMKEKGDIPEGYSVSREKKERFSLILESASTNQTSMYLCASSRLLAGGSYNEQFFGPGTRLTVL.

This chain connects TRBV7-3 to TRBJ2-2, with 9 nucleotides matching TRBD2. The CDR3 sequence is 16 residues long. The germline V gene has CDR1 SGHTA and CDR2 FQGTGA. Germline trimming cut 5 bases from V and 0 bases from J; bases unmatched to any gene: 4. The CDR3 loop is CASSPTSGPNTGELFF. The CDR3 DNA is TGTGCCAGCAGCCCGACTAGCGGACCGAACACCGGGGAGCTGTTTTTT.

The chain joins TRBV6-6 to TRBJ1-4, with D perhaps matching TRBD1 (6 bases). There are 12 residues in the CDR3. V was clipped by 4 bases and J by 16 bases, with 16 bases between them. Looked up from germline, CDR1 is MNHNY and CDR2 is SVGAGI (reference sequence). The CDR3, as DNA: TGTGCCAGCAGTTGGGGAGGGAGGGGGGCGTTTTTT. Protein product: CASSWGGRGAFF.

This clone was observed a few times. V usage is TRBV6-5 and J usage is TRBJ2-3, with 10 bases identical to TRBD1. CDR3 length equals 15 residues. Losses at the gene ends were 6 bases for V and 4 bases for J; bases not matched to a gene: 7. From germline, CDR1 is MNHEY and CDR2 SVGAGI. The CDR3 is CASSRQGAGSDTQYF. The CDR3 DNA is TGTGCCAGCAGCCGACAGGGGGCAGGGTCAGATACGCAGTATTTT.

V gene TRBV11-2 combines with J gene TRBJ2-1; TRBD2 matches at 11 bases. The V gene end was trimmed by 5 bases and the J gene end by 4 bases; junction bases not matched to a gene: 7. CDR1 SGHAT and CDR2 FQNNGV come from the germline V gene. This CDR3 contains 16 residues. The CDR3, as DNA: TGTGCCAGCAGCCTGCTAGCGGGAGGCTCATACAATGAGCAGTTCTTC. It is translated as CASSLLAGGSYNEQFF.

The V and J genes are TRBV5-1 and TRBJ2-5, with 11 positions matching TRBD2. This CDR3 is built from 15 residues. V was pared by 4 bases and J by 5 bases, with 7 bases of the junction left unmatched. In germline, CDR1 is SGHRS, CDR2 YFSETQ. For the CDR3, the DNA is TGCGCCAGCAGCCCCGGGACTAGCGGATGGGAGACCCAGTACTTC. It is translated as CASSPGTSGWETQYF.

This clone was seen more than once but under ten times. This chain uses TRBV5-4 with TRBJ1-1, with 7 bases fitting TRBD1. Germline-derived CDR1 and CDR2 are SGHNT and YYREEE (reference sequence). This CDR3 contains 15 residues. Unmatched junction bases numbered 7, after V lost 4 bases and J lost 1 base. The CDR3 DNA sequence: TGTGCCAGCAGCCCAAACAGGGGACCGAACACTGAAGCTTTCTTT. Protein sequence: CASSPNRGPNTEAFF.